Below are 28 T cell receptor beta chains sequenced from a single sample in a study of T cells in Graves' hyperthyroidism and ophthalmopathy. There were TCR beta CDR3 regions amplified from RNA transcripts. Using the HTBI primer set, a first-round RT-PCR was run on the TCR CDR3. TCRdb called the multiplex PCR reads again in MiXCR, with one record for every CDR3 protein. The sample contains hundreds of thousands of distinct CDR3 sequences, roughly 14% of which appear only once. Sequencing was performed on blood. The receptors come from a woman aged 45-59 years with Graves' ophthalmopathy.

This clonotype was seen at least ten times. The CDR3 is CASSRLYGGQETQYF. The CDR3 nucleotides are TGTGCCAGCAGCCGTTTATATGGGGGGCAAGAGACCCAGTACTTC. The chain is built from TRBV11-2 and TRBJ2-5, with D possibly matching TRBD2 (6 bases). Trimming took off 5 bases at V and 2 bases at J, with 15 bases between the two ends. This CDR3 has 15 residues. Germline loops: CDR1 SGHAT, CDR2 FQNNGV. Variable domain in full (rest from reference TRBV11-2 and TRBJ2-5): EAGVAQSPRYKIIEKRQSVAFWCNPISGHATLYWYQQILGQGPKLLIQFQNNGVVDDSQLPKDRFSAERLKGVDSTLKIQPAKLEDSAVYLCASSRLYGGQETQYFGPGTRLLVL.

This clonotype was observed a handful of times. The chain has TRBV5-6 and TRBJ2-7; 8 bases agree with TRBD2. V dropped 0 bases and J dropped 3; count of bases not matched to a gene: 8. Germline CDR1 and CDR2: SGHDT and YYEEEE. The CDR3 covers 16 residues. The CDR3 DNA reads TGTGCCAGCAGCTTGGTCGGTAGCGGGAAGGTCTACGAGCAGTACTTC. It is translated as CASSLVGSGKVYEQYF. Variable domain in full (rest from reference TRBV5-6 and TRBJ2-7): DAGVTQSPTHLIKTRGQQVTLRCSPKSGHDTVSWYQQALGQGPQFIFQYYEEEERQRGNFPDRFSGHQFPNYSSELNVNALLLGDSALYLCASSLVGSGKVYEQYFGPGTRLTVT.

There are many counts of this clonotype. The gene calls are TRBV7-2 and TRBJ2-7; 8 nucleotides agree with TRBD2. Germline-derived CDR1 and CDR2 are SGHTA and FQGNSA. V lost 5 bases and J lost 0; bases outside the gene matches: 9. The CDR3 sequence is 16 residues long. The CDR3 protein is CASSRGGGVVSYEQYF. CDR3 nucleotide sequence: TGTGCCAGCAGCCGGGGGGGGGGAGTCGTCTCCTACGAGCAGTACTTC.

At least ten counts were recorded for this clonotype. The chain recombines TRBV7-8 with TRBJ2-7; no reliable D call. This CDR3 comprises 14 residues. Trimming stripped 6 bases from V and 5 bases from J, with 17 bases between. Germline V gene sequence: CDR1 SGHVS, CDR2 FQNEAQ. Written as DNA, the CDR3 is TGTGCCAGCAGTCCCGACCCGAGATTCCACGAGCAGTACTTC. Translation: CASSPDPRFHEQYF.

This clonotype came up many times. In DNA, the CDR3 is TGTGCCAGCAGTGCGGGTGGAAATTACAATGAGCAGTTCTTC. Its translation: CASSAGGNYNEQFF. The chain recombines TRBV2 with TRBJ2-1; no definite D call. The germline V gene has CDR1 SNHLY and CDR2 FYNNEI. V dropped 4 bases and J dropped 4 bases, with 11 bases sitting between them. The CDR3 consists of 14 residues.

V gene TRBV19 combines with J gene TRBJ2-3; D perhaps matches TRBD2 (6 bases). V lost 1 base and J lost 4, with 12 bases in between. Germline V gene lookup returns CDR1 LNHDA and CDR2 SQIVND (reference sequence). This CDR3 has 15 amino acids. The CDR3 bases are TGTGCCAGTAGTATAGCGGGAGCGGGCGCAGATACGCAGTATTTT. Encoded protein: CASSIAGAGADTQYF.

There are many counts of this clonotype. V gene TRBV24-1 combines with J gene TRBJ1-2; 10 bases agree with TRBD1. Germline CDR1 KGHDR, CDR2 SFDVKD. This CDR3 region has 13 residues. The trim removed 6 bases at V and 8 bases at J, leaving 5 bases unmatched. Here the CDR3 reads CATSSGQGDGYTF. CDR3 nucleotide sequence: TGTGCCACCAGTTCCGGACAGGGGGACGGCTACACCTTC.

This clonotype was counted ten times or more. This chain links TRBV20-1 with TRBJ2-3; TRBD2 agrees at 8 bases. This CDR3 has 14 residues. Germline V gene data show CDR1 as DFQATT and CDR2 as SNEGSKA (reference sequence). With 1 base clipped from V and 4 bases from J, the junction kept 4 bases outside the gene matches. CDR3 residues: CSARGREGADTQYF. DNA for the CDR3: TGCAGTGCTAGAGGACGGGAGGGGGCAGATACGCAGTATTTT.

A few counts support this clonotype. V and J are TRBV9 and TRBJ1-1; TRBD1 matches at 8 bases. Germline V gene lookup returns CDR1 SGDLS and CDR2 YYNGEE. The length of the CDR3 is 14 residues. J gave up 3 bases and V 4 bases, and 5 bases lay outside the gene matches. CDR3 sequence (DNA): TGTGCCAGCAGCACGGGACAGGCAGACACTGAAGCTTTCTTT. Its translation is CASSTGQADTEAFF.

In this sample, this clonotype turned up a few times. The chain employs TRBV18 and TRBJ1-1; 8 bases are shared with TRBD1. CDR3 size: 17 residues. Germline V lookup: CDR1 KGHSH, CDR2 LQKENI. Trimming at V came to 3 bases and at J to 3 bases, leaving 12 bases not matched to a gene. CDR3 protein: CASSPNGQGSLDTEAFF. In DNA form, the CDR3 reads TGTGCCAGCTCACCCAACGGACAGGGAAGTCTTGACACTGAAGCTTTCTTT.

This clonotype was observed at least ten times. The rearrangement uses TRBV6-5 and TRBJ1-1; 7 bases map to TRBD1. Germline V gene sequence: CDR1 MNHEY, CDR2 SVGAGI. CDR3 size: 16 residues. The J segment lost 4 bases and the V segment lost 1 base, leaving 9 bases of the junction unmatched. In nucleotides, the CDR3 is TGTGCCAGCAGTTACTTTTTCGGGCAGGGGGTCACTGAAGCTTTCTTT. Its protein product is CASSYFFGQGVTEAFF.

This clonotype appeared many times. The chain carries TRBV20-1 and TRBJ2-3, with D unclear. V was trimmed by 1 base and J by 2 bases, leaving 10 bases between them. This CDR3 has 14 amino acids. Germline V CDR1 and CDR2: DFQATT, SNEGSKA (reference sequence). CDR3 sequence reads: CSARGGPHTDTQYF. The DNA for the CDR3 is TGCAGTGCTAGAGGTGGGCCGCACACAGATACGCAGTATTTT.

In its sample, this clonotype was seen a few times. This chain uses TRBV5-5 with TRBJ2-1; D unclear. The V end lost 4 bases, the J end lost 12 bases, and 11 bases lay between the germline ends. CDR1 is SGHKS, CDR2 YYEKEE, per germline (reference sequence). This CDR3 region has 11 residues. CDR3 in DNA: TGTGCCAGCAGCCCGGAGTTCCGGCAGTTCTTC. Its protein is CASSPEFRQFF. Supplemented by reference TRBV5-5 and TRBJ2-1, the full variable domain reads DAGVTQSPTHLIKTRGQQVTLRCSPISGHKSVSWYQQVLGQGPQFIFQYYEKEERGRGNFPDRFSARQFPNYSSELNVNALLLGDSALYLCASSPEFRQFFGPGTRLTVL.

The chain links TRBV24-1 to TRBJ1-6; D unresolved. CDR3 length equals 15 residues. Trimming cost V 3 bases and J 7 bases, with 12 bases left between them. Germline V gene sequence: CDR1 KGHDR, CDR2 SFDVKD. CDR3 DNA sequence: TGTGCCACCAGTGATAAAGGGTCGGAGAATTCACCCCTCCACTTT. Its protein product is CATSDKGSENSPLHF.

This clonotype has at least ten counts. The CDR3 DNA sequence: TGTGCCAGCAGCCAACTTAGCGGGAGTCTGTACAATGAGCAGTTCTTC. Translating gives CASSQLSGSLYNEQFF. The gene calls are TRBV4-2 and TRBJ2-1; 9 bases align to TRBD2. V was clipped by 2 bases and J by 4 bases; unmatched bases: 6. Germline V lookup: CDR1 LGHNA, CDR2 YNFKEQ. This CDR3 spans 16 amino acids.

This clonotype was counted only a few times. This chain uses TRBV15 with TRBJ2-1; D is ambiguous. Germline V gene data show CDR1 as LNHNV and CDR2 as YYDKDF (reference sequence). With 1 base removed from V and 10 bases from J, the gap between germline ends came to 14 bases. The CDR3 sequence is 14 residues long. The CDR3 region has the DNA TGTGCCACCAGCAGAGCAGACTTCTCGCGCGAGCAGTTCTTC. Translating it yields CATSRADFSREQFF.

The chain's CDR3 is CASSATMSSYNEQFF. The CDR3 DNA follows: TGTGCCAGCAGCGCCACCATGAGCTCCTACAATGAGCAGTTCTTC. V and J are TRBV9 and TRBJ2-1; D uncertain. V was cut by 3 bases and J by 0 bases, with 10 bases left in between. In germline, CDR1 is SGDLS, CDR2 YYNGEE. The CDR3 is made up of 15 amino acids.

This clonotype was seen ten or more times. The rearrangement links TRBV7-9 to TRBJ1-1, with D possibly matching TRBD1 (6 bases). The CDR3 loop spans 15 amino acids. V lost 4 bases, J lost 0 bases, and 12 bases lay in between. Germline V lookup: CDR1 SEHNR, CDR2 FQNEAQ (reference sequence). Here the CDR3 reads CASSYKQGLNTEAFF. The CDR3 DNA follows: TGTGCCAGCAGCTATAAACAGGGTTTGAACACTGAAGCTTTCTTT. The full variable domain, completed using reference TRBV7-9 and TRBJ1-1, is DTGVSQNPRHKITKRGQNVTFRCDPISEHNRLYWYRQTLGQGPEFLTYFQNEAQLEKSRLLSDRFSAERPKGSFSTLEIQRTEQGDSAMYLCASSYKQGLNTEAFFGQGTRLTVV.

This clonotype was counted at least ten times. In DNA form, the CDR3 reads TGTGCCACCACGCCTGGTGGTACCTACGAGCAGTACTTC. Amino acids: CATTPGGTYEQYF. The V gene is TRBV28, the J gene TRBJ2-7; D is ambiguous. The germline CDR1 and CDR2 sequences are MDHEN and SYDVKM. The CDR3 covers 13 residues. V was cut by 10 bases and J by 2 bases, with 15 bases left in between.

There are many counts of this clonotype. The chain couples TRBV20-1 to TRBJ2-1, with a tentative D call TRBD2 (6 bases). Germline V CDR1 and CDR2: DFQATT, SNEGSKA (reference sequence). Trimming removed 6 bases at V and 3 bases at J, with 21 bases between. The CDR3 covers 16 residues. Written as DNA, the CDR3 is TGCAGTGCCCCCAGGCTCAAGGGCGGGAACTACAATGAGCAGTTCTTC. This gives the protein CSAPRLKGGNYNEQFF.

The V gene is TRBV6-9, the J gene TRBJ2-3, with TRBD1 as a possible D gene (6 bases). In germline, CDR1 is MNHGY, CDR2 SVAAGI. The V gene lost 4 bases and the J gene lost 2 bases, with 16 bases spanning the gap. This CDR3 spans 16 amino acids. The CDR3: CASSLSRGAYTDTQYF. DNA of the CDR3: TGTGCCAGCAGTTTATCCAGGGGAGCCTACACAGATACGCAGTATTTT.

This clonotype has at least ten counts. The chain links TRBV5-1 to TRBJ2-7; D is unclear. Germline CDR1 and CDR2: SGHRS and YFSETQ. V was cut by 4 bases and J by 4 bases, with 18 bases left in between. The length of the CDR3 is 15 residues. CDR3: CASSTGEVPSYEQYF. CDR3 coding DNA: TGCGCCAGCAGCACTGGCGAGGTACCATCTTACGAGCAGTACTTC.

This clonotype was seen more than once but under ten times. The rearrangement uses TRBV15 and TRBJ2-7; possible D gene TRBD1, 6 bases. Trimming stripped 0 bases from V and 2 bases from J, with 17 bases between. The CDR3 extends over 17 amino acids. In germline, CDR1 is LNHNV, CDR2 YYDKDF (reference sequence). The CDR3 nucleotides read TGTGCCACCAGCAGAGAGGGGGCTGGTGGTTACCCCTACGAGCAGTACTTC. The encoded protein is CATSREGAGGYPYEQYF. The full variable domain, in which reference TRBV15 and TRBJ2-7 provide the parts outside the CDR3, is DAMVIQNPRYQVTQFGKPVTLSCSQTLNHNVMYWYQQKSSQAPKLLFHYYDKDFNNEADTPDNFQSRRPNTSFCFLDIRSPGLGDTAMYLCATSREGAGGYPYEQYFGPGTRLTVT.

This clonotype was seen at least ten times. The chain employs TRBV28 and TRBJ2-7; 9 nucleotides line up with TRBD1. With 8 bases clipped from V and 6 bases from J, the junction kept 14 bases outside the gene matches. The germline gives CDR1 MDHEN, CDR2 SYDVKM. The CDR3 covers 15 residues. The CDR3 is CASGSHGQGNIEQYF. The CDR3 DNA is TGTGCCAGCGGTTCCCACGGACAGGGGAACATCGAGCAGTACTTC.

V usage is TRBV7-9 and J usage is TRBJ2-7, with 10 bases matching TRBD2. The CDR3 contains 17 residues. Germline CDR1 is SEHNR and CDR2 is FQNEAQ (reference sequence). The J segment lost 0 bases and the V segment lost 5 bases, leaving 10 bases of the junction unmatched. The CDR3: CASSTQGLAGDSYEQYF. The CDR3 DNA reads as TGTGCCAGCAGCACTCAGGGGCTAGCGGGAGACTCCTACGAGCAGTACTTC.

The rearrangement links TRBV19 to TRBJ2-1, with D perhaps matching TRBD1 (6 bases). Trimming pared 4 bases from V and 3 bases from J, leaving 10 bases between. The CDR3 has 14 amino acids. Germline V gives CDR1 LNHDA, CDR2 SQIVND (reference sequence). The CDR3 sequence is CASSKGQVYNEQFF. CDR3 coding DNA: TGTGCCAGTAGTAAGGGACAAGTCTACAATGAGCAGTTCTTC.

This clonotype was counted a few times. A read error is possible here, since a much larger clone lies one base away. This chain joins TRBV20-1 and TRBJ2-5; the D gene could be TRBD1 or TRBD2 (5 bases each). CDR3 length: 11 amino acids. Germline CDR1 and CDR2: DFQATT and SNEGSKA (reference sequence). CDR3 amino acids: CGARGAETQYF. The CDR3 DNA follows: TGCGGTGCGAGAGGGGCGGAGACCCAGTACTTC.

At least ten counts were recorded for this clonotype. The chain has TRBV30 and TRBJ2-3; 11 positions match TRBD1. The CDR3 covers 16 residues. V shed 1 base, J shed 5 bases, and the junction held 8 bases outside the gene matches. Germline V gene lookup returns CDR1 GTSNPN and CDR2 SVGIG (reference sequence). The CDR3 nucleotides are TGTGCCTGGAGTGATCCGGGACAGGGGGTTATAGATACGCAGTATTTT. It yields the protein CAWSDPGQGVIDTQYF.